This T cell receptor beta chain was found in a study of shared clonotypes between healthy human individuals. Libraries were prepared by immunoSEQ multiplex PCR; TCRdb keeps only in-frame clonotypes and omits some of them. In the table there are 950,000 to 1,100,000 clones, roughly 74% of which are singletons. This CDR3 is built from 13 residues. Germline CDR1 reads LNHNV; CDR2 reads YYDKDF (reference sequence). V lost 1 base and J 0 bases, leaving 3 bases between the germline ends. V is TRBV15 and J is TRBJ1-2; D is uncertain. The sample consisted of memory CD4+ T cells from PBMCs. As for subset: CD45RA-negative fraction. The receptor was derived from a man aged 18 to 29 in good health. Some clones in this sample may be carry-over from other donors' samples. CDR3 in DNA: TGTGCCACCAGCAGAGTAGCTAACTATGGCTACACCTTC. Its protein product is CATSRVANYGYTF.